This TCR beta chain was recovered during a study of CD8+CD57+ T cells in acquired aplastic anemia. In the study overall: Sorted CD4+ and CD8+ cell DNA averaged roughly 3.2 ug.

Germline V gene lookup returns CDR1 SGHTA and CDR2 FQGNSA. The CDR3 totals 13 residues. Between the trimmed V and J ends, which lost 3 bases and 8 bases, there was a span of 13 bases. Overall study results and limits: It was found that about 31 CD8+ CDR3 sequences were shared between patients and controls. Levels of CD8+ Simpson's diversity were not significantly distinct in patients versus controls.

Both TCR beta VDJ combination and CDR3 sequence profiling were carried out. Genomic DNA was the template for this profiling. TCRdb re-derived calls from the reads in MiXCR, one entry per CDR3 protein. This table holds 150,000 or so distinct CDR3 sequences, 40% to 50% found once. This clonotype appeared many times. Its antigen remains unidentified. Whoever was chosen for sequencing had shown CD8+CD57+ cell expansion by flow cytometry. Patients were treatment-naive when blood was sampled. This chain uses TRBV7-2 with TRBJ1-2; D call uncertain. Sample: sorted CD4+, CD8+, or CD8+CD57+ T cells (not recorded which) from PBMCs. The sequence derives from a human donor with aplastic anemia. DNA for the CDR3: TGTGCCAGCAGCTTGGCAGGTATCGGAGGCTACACCTTC. Its translation is CASSLAGIGGYTF.